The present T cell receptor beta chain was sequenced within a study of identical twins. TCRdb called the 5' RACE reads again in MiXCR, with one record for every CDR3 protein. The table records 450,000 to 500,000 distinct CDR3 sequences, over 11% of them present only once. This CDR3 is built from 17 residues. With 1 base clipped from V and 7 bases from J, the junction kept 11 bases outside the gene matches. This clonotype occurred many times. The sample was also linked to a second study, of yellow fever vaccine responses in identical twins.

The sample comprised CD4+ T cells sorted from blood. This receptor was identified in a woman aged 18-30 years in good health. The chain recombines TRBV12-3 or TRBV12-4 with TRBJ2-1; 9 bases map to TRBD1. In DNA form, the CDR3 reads TGTGCCAGCAGTTTAGTAATGGGGGACAGGGTGGGAAATGAGCAGTTCTTC. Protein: CASSLVMGDRVGNEQFF.